This T cell receptor (beta chain) originates from a study of T cells after yellow fever vaccination. One entry per CDR3 protein, called by TCRdb with MiXCR from the 5' RACE reads. The profile shows about 350,000 distinct CDR3 sequences, 11% of them singletons. V was cut by 4 bases and J by 5 bases, with 20 bases left in between. The CDR3 length is 16 residues. Germline CDR1 reads SGHTA; CDR2 reads FQGNSA. This clonotype appeared a few times. The chain uses TRBV7-2 and TRBJ2-5; either TRBD1 or TRBD2 may fit D (5 bases each). This receptor was obtained from a man aged 18 to 35 who received the YFV17D yellow fever vaccine. This specimen consisted of PBMCs, obtained on the day of the first yellow fever vaccination. The CDR3 region is CASSWTETASTETQYF. The CDR3 nucleotides read TGTGCCAGCAGCTGGACTGAGACAGCCTCTACGGAGACCCAGTACTTC. The variable domain in full, with the rest retrieved from reference TRBV7-2 and TRBJ2-5, is GAGVSQSPSNKVTEKGKDVELRCDPISGHTALYWYRQSLGQGLEFLIYFQGNSAPDKSGLPSDRFSAERTGGSVSTLTIQRTQQEDSAVYLCASSWTETASTETQYFGPGTRLLVL.